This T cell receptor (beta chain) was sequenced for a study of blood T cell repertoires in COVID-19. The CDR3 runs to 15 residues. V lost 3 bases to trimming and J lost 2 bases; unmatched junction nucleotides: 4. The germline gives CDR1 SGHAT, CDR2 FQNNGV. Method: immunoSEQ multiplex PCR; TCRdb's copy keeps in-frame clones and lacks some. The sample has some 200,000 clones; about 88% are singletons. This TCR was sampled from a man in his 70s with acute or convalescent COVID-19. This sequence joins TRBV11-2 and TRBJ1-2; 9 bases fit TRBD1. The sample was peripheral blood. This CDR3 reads CASSFGQGWNYGYTF. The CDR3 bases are TGTGCCAGCAGCTTCGGACAGGGGTGGAACTATGGCTACACCTTC.